Listed here is a single TCR beta chain. Its antigen is currently unknown. The data were obtained in a study of CXCR3-negative and CXCR3-positive naive CD8 T cells. Whole-study context: Some 130 million TRB reads were obtained in total, which works out to about 1.5 +/- 0.3 million per library.

The study made its TRB cDNA libraries by 5' RACE, adding UMI labels. TCRdb re-called the 5' RACE reads and catalogs CDR3 proteins one per entry, DNA excluded. This sample contains approximately 49,000 distinct CDR3 sequences. Findings of the study overall: Whereas both naive subsets had comparably high diversity, memory CD8+ cells had much lower diversity. Once cells were cryopreserved, CXCR3 expression went down partly, and most assays used fresh PBMCs. Comparison of naive CXCR3-negative and CXCR3-positive cells revealed similar TRBV-TRBJ usage, while memory cells differed.

CDR3 size: 12 residues. CDR1 MNHEY and CDR2 SVGAGI come from the germline V gene. The chain employs TRBV6-5 and TRBJ2-1. The sequenced sample was memory CD8+ T cells from blood. The sequence was obtained from a human donor in good health. Some clones in this sample may be carry-over from other donors' samples. The CDR3 region is CASSYDADKQFF.